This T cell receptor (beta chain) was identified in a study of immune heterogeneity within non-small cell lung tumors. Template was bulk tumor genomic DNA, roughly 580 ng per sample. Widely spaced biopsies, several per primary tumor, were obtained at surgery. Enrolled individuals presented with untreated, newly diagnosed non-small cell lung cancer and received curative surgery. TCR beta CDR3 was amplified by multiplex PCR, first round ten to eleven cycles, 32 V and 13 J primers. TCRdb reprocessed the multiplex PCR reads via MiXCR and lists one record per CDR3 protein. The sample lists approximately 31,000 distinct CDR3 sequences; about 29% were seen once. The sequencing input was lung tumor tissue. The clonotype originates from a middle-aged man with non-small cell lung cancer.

This CDR3 reads CASSQVARDWGYTF. The CDR3 DNA reads TGTGCCAGCAGCCAAGTAGCCCGGGACTGGGGCTACACCTTC. The rearrangement joins TRBV4-2 to TRBJ1-2; tentative D call: TRBD1 (5 bases). This CDR3 region has 14 residues. V was shortened by 1 base and J by 8 bases, with 14 bases between the two germline ends. CDR1 LGHNA and CDR2 YNFKEQ come from the germline V gene.